The sample holds a few counts of the clone carrying this T cell receptor beta chain. The target antigen is unknown. This sample was included in a study of CD8 T cells in ankylosing spondylitis. Study-level findings and limits: Disease-linked clones bore a CD8+ phenotype and were relatively rare in peripheral blood. In ankylosing spondylitis blood, a motif of eight highly homologous TCR beta variants appeared characteristic.

The CDR3 extends over 13 amino acids. Unmatched junction bases numbered 8, after V lost 3 bases and J lost 6 bases. Per germline, CDR1 DFQATT and CDR2 SNEGSKA (reference sequence). Each CDR3 protein gets one entry after TCRdb re-called the 5' RACE reads with MiXCR. The sample contains a few hundred thousand distinct CDR3 sequences, approximately 20% of which appear only once. The clonotype comes from a male donor with ankylosing spondylitis. Sample: blood, either unsorted or a sorted T cell fraction (not recorded which). The chain employs TRBV20-1 and TRBJ2-7, with 7 bases that match TRBD2. DNA of the CDR3: TGCAGTGCTAGGAATGGCGGGAGATCCGAGCAGTACTTC. Translation gives CSARNGGRSEQYF.